This TCR beta chain is drawn from a study of cytomegalovirus exposure and HLA in healthy donors (dated 2017 in TCRdb). A note on the overall study: An earlier analysis of a few hundred of the donors reported about 280 Gb of sequence data and 95 million to 120 million unique TCR beta sequences obtained from 180 million or so T cells. An early release that covered 640 HLA-typed donors contained about 300 gigabases of sequencing data and 75 million to 100 million unique TCR sequences. The genetic ancestry cluster associated with self-reported Caucasian donors included 70% to 85% of the roughly 410 genotyped donors. The study aimed to test whether signatures of past pathogen exposure could be identified by cataloging public T cell receptors. The study profiled the T cell repertoires of 500 to 800 subjects by immunosequencing and related them to cytomegalovirus serostatus. Along with the approximately 700-subject first cohort, a separate validation cohort of 120 different subjects was used. The study combined high-throughput TCR immunosequencing, statistical association of individual TCRs with disease status, and machine learning to predict cytomegalovirus infection status. In a later analysis, previously published TCR beta repertoires from several hundred donors were re-analyzed and high-resolution HLA genotyping was added so that TCR occurrence patterns could be studied. In the later analysis, no new phenotypic data were used to find candidate immune exposures; instead, reliance was placed on TCR beta sequences and their occurrence across donors. To decide whether each TCR beta V gene segment behaved as functional or pseudogenic, an earlier analysis of some 600 of the donors relied on high-throughput TCR beta sequencing. Donor age, sex, ethnicity and CMV serostatus were collected together with the repertoire data. A later genetic analysis used genome-wide SNP genotypes for about three fifths of the 666 donors, treating that subset as a discovery cohort. All discovery cohort repertoires had been generated using a single sequencing platform. Class I and class II HLA loci were covered by the typing at four-digit resolution. Typing coverage differed by locus: A, B, C, DRB1 and DQB1 were typed in about 620-630 donors, DQA1 in around 500, DPA1 in around 600, and DPB1 in just under 490. Because of strong linkage in the cohort, roughly 5 DR-DQ haplotypes were treated as single units for association and clustering. On average, approximately 250,000 unique TCR beta nucleotide sequences were sequenced per donor among a few hundred genotyped donors of the cohort, with 15% to 20% of those sequences being non-productive.

In total, around 600 healthy bone marrow donors made up the cohort. All cohort members were sampled while nominally healthy, although unrecorded immune exposures were likely present. The donor was CMV seronegative and belonged to the group of 350 or so seronegative cohort members. A peripheral blood sample was provided by each donor, and peripheral blood mononuclear cells were used for TCR beta sequencing. The Qiagen DNeasy Blood Extraction Kit was used to extract genomic DNA from the blood cell samples. The library was made by the immunoSEQ multiplex PCR assay. For the multiplex PCR, a mixture combining 60 forward primers for TCR Vbeta segments and 13 reverse primers for TCR Jbeta segments was used. The CDR3 region of rearranged TCR beta genes was amplified from genomic DNA with a multiplex PCR assay. The amplified TCR beta libraries were sequenced on the Illumina HiSeq System as 87-base-pair reads. The authors processed their data as follows. In a later analysis, some 80 million unique TCR beta chains were counted across the 500 to 850 repertoires, and roughly 10 million of these chains were shared by at least two donors. To remove PCR and sequencing errors, raw reads were error-corrected and collapsed into unique sequences using a nearest-neighbor algorithm that merged closely related sequences. Alignment of CDR3 sequences to IMGT reference sequences was used to assign V, D and J gene segments. Each retained sequence needed at least a six-nucleotide match to both a V gene segment and a J gene segment. A rearrangement counted as productive if the CDR3 had no stop codons and remained in frame with V and J, and every other rearrangement counted as non-productive. Following IMGT convention, CDR3 was defined as the stretch from the second conserved V-encoded cysteine up to the conserved J-encoded phenylalanine. The earlier analysis of about 640 of the donors excluded any sequence lacking an unambiguous match to a single V gene segment. In an earlier analysis of about 590 of the donors, a V segment was called functional when productive rearrangements were above 56.7%, and segregating when the standard deviation between donors exceeded 5%. A statistical classification framework was built for diagnosing cytomegalovirus status from the catalog of TCR beta chain sequences. V and J gene assignment, in a later analysis, came from comparing TCR nucleotide sequences with IMGT/GENE-DB human TR gene sequences. The TCRdist pipeline was used in a later analysis to assign CDR3 sequences and most-parsimonious VDJ recombination scenarios. A later analysis defined each TCR beta chain by its CDR3 amino acid sequence plus V-gene family, and excluded reads lacking a unique V-gene family. As a way to deal with suspected cross-contamination and a sequencing artifact, a later analysis dropped 500 to 700 nucleotide sequences that were highly shared and had low generation probability. For each public chain, a later analysis derived a clonal expansion index from normalized ranks of inferred template counts within each repertoire. Generation probabilities in a later analysis came from a VDJ recombination model fitted to out-of-frame rearrangements, and those results were checked against IGoR. In a later analysis, hypergeometric tests were used to score TCR-TCR, TCR-HLA and TCR-CMV co-occurrence, with a repertoire-size bias correction applied to TCR pairs. To estimate false discovery rates, a later analysis permuted the HLA or CMV assignments 20 times. A later analysis grouped co-occurring TCRs with DBSCAN, adding TCRdist sequence similarity when clustering within HLA-allele-positive subsets. Co-occurrence clustering excluded repertoires with fewer than 30,000 or more than 120,000 public chains, plus five with anomalous nucleotide sharing. TCRdb provides this immuneACCESS table in a form limited to in-frame rearrangements. Some clones are lacking; in checked studies, under half of them reflect an unresolved V gene, and why the rest are absent is not known. V, J and clone size were drawn from that table, and D and trimming were deduced from the DNA. The sample yields roughly 67,000 clones; roughly 80% were counted once. The ten largest clones capture roughly 2.9% of the sample.

To note about this clone: Its cognate antigen has yet to be identified. Per-base quality was not reported, and no clone a single base away is much larger than it.

The paper as a whole reports these results and caveats: According to a later analysis, most CMV-associated TCR beta chains appeared to be HLA-restricted, and the HLA associations seemed to be driven largely by CMV exposure. A later genetic analysis associated a missense DCLRE1C variant with V-gene and J-gene trimming of TCR beta chains, and an independent cohort replicated the association. Most TCR sequences were observed very rarely across donors, whereas some public TCRs were present in many individuals. Three of the identified cytomegalovirus-associated TCR beta chains were confirmed in vitro to be specific for cytomegalovirus antigens. Because HLA typing was unavailable for some donors at each locus, only the typed subset was used in association tests. A later analysis reported that several top co-occurrence clusters appeared linked to parvovirus B19, influenza, CMV and Epstein-Barr virus. The classifier was reported to diagnose cytomegalovirus status with high specificity and sensitivity in both the original cohort and the validation cohort. In a later analysis, HLA-associated TCR beta chains were found to be more clonally expanded and to have lower generation probabilities than equally common non-associated chains. According to a later genetic analysis, donors in an Asian-associated ancestry cluster had fewer N-insertions in productive TCRs than the approximately 670-donor mean. This cohort had only TCR beta chains sequenced, and the lack of alpha or paired-chain data limited which features could be detected. A further reported finding was that TCR beta sequences accurately predicted the HLA-A and HLA-B alleles for most subjects in the first cohort. The authors suggested that the approach could potentially be extended to other disease states and immunological phenotypes. A later analysis associated about 17,000 TCR beta sequences with specific HLA alleles at a false discovery rate of 0.05. In an earlier analysis of about 600 of the donors, most TCR beta V segments appeared in productive rearrangements about 90% or about 30% of the time, broadly matching IMGT annotations. Correlated functional status among segregating V segments might reflect linkage disequilibrium, but an unknown experimental factor could not be ruled out. A later analysis found that TCR association rates varied across HLA loci, with DRB1 alleles showing the most associated TCRs and HLA-C alleles the fewest. Strong co-occurrence of HLA alleles, especially DR and DQ, made assigning TCR associations to individual alleles difficult. A cluster of highly shared sequence variants was judged likely to represent a technical artifact of the sequencing pipeline. Because counts were too low, about 18 rarely observed V segments, including chromosome 9 orphons, were left out of the earlier analysis of about 620 of the donors. Roughly uniform sequencing depth across donors was assumed in presence/absence analyses, although this assumption may not hold. The only immune exposure information available for the cohort was CMV serostatus. A total of 150 to 200 TCR beta chains were listed by the study as associated with cytomegalovirus.

This sequence originates from a woman in her 30s in good health and CMV-seronegative. The sequencing input was PBMCs.

CDR3 protein: CASSTGLAGQETQYF. The nucleotides read TGTGCCAGCAGCACGGGACTAGCGGGGCAAGAGACCCAGTACTTC. The chain is made from TRBV9 and TRBJ2-5, with 13 junctional bases fitting TRBD2. The germline V gene encodes CDR1 SGDLS and CDR2 YYNGEE. Reading from cysteine to phenylalanine, the CDR3 counts 15 amino acids. Only the CDR3 region is kept as DNA, spanning 45 bases read in frame from base 1. At the junction V is shortened by 4 bases and J by 2 bases; bases outside the gene matches: 2.